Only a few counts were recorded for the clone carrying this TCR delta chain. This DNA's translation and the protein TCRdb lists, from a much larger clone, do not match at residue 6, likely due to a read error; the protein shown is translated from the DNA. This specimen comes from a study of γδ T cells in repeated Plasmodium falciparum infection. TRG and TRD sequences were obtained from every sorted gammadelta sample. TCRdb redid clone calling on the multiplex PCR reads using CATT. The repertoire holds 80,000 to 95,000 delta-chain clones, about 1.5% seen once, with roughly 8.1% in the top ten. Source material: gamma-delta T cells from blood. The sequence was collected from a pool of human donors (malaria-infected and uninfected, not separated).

The CDR3 region has the DNA TGTGCTCTTGGGGAACCGGCCGGTCTACTGGGGGCTAAACTCATCTTT. Protein: CALGEPAGLLGAKLIF. The chain is built from TRDV1 and TRDJ1; 8 bases line up with TRDD3. This CDR3 spans 16 amino acids. Germline CDR1 is TSWWSYY and CDR2 is QGS. The trim removed 1 base at V and 7 bases at J, leaving 11 bases unmatched.